Shown below are 9 T cell receptor beta chains from a single sample sequenced in a study of T cell repertoires in cytomegalovirus infection. In TCRdb, the reads were re-called with MiXCR into one record per CDR3 protein. The sample carries about 51,000 distinct CDR3 sequences, around 18% recorded once. Which antigens these TCRs recognize remains unknown. Source: CD8+ T cells from cultured PBMCs, taken from culture after CMV antigen stimulation. These receptors came from a human donor in good health (CMV status not recorded). Some clones in this sample may be carry-over from other donors' samples.

There are many counts of this clonotype. The chain carries TRBV6-2 or TRBV6-3 and TRBJ2-7, with D uncertain. The CDR3 spans 11 residues. CDR1 and CDR2 from the germline V gene are MNHEY and SVGEGT. Trimming shortened V by 8 bases and J by 0 bases, and 5 bases separated the two germline ends. The CDR3 coding sequence is TGTGCCAGCGGTGGCTCCTACGAGCAGTACTTC. Translation gives CASGGSYEQYF.

The chain recombines TRBV11-2 with TRBJ1-5; the match to TRBD1 covers 7 bases. The CDR3 has 14 residues. V was pared by 5 bases and J by 3 bases, with 4 bases of the junction left unmatched. CDR1 is SGHAT and CDR2 is FQNNGV in the germline V gene. The CDR3 sequence is CASSQGQLNQPQHF. As DNA, the CDR3 is TGTGCCAGCAGCCAGGGACAGCTCAATCAGCCCCAGCATTTT. The entire variable domain, with the rest obtained from reference TRBV11-2 and TRBJ1-5, is as follows: EAGVAQSPRYKIIEKRQSVAFWCNPISGHATLYWYQQILGQGPKLLIQFQNNGVVDDSQLPKDRFSAERLKGVDSTLKIQPAKLEDSAVYLCASSQGQLNQPQHFGDGTRLSIL.

V gene TRBV12-3 or TRBV12-4 combines with J gene TRBJ1-5, with 7 bases that match TRBD1. Unmatched junction bases numbered 9, after V lost 10 bases and J lost 0 bases. This CDR3 is built from 15 residues. Here the CDR3 reads CATNTQGNSNQPQHF. The CDR3 coding sequence is TGTGCCACCAATACACAGGGGAATAGCAATCAGCCCCAGCATTTT.

This clonotype was counted a few times. The V and J genes are TRBV6-5 and TRBJ1-1; D not certain. CDR1 MNHEY and CDR2 SVGAGI come from the germline V gene. Trimming pared 2 bases from V and 1 base from J, leaving 8 bases between. This CDR3 comprises 14 residues. CDR3 sequence: CASSYGGKNTEAFF. CDR3 DNA sequence: TGTGCCAGCAGTTACGGAGGGAAGAACACTGAAGCTTTCTTT.

There are a few counts of this clonotype. The CDR3 is CASSYSGRSYEQYF. DNA of the CDR3: TGTGCCAGCAGTTACTCGGGCCGATCCTACGAGCAGTACTTC. The chain couples TRBV6-2 or TRBV6-3 to TRBJ2-7; D unresolved. Germline CDR1 is MNHEY and CDR2 is SVGEGT. Trimming shortened V by 0 bases and J by 1 base, and 7 bases separated the two germline ends. The CDR3 is 14 residues long.

In this sample, this clonotype turned up a few times. The V gene is TRBV19, the J gene TRBJ2-7; a weak D match, TRBD2 (6 bases). Germline V gene sequence: CDR1 LNHDA, CDR2 SQIVND (reference sequence). V lost 5 bases, J lost 5 bases, and 16 bases lay in between. The CDR3 has 14 residues. In DNA, the CDR3 is TGTGCCAGTAGTCCACCCGGGGGACTCGACGAGCAGTACTTC. Translating it yields CASSPPGGLDEQYF.

The chain employs TRBV7-2 and TRBJ2-3; D gene ambiguous. V lost 5 bases to trimming and J lost 0 bases, with 6 bases between them. The CDR3 spans 13 residues. From germline, CDR1 is SGHTA and CDR2 FQGNSA. The CDR3 loop is CASSPISTDTQYF. DNA for the CDR3: TGTGCCAGCAGCCCCATTAGCACAGATACGCAGTATTTT.

The chain employs TRBV7-6 and TRBJ2-5; 11 bases agree with TRBD1. Trimming cost V 5 bases and J 5 bases; bases outside gene matches: 1. The germline gives CDR1 SGHVS, CDR2 FNYEAQ. The CDR3 totals 13 residues. CDR3 residues: CASSRTGGETQYF. The CDR3 region has the DNA TGTGCCAGCAGCAGGACAGGGGGCGAGACCCAGTACTTC.

This clonotype has a handful of counts. CDR3 sequence reads: CASGPGRQNTEAFF. CDR3 sequence (DNA): TGTGCCAGCGGTCCCGGACGACAGAACACTGAAGCTTTCTTT. The chain uses TRBV28 and TRBJ1-1; no firm D call. Trimming removed 8 bases at V and 1 base at J, with 14 bases between. In germline, CDR1 is MDHEN, CDR2 SYDVKM. The CDR3 extends over 14 amino acids.